This T cell receptor beta chain derives from a study of blood T cell repertoires in COVID-19. Under the authors' procedure: How many nucleated cells were present was estimated from reference gene primer amplification. Some clones are missing from TCRdb's copy, which holds only in-frame ones; the method was immunoSEQ multiplex PCR. For V, J and clone size, that table is used; D and trimming come from the DNA. The sample holds 200,000 to 300,000 clones, over 80% seen once. The CDR3 has 14 residues. V dropped 5 bases and J dropped 4; count of bases not matched to a gene: 7. Per the germline V gene, CDR1 is SGHRS and CDR2 is YFSETQ.

The receptor's source is a woman between 40 and 50 years old with acute or convalescent COVID-19. The specimen sequenced was peripheral blood. The V and J genes are TRBV5-1 and TRBJ2-5; 8 nucleotides line up with TRBD1. The CDR3 DNA is TGCGCCAGCAGGCGCGATACAGGGGGAGAGACCCAGTACTTC. Translated: CASRRDTGGETQYF.